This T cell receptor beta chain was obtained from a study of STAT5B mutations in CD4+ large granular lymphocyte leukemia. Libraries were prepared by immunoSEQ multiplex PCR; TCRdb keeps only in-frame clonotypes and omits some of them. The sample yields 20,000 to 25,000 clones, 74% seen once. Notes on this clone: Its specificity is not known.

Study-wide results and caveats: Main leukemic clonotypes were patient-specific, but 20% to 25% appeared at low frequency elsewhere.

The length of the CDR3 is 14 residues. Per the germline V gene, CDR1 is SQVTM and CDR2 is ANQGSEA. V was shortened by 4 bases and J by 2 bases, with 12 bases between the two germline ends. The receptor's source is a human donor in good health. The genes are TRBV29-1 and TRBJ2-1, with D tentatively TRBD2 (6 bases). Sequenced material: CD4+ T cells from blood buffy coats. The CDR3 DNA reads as TGCAGCGTTGGGGGACTGCAAACCTACAATGAGCAGTTCTTC. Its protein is CSVGGLQTYNEQFF.